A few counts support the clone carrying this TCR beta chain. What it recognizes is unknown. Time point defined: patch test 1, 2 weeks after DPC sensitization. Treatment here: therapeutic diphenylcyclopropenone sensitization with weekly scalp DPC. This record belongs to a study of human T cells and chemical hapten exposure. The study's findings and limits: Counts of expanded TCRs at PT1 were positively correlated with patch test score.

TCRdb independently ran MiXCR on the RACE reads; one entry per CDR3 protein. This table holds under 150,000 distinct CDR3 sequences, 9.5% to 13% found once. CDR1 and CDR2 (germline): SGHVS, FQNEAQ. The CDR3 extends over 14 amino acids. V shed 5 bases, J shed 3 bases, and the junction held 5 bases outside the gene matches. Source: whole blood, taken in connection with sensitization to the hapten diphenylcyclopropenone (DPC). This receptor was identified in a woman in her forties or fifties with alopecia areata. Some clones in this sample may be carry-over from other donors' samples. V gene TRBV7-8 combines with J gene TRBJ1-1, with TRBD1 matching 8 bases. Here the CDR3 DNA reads TGTGCCAGCAGCATGACAGGGGCAGACACTGAAGCTTTCTTT. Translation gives CASSMTGADTEAFF.